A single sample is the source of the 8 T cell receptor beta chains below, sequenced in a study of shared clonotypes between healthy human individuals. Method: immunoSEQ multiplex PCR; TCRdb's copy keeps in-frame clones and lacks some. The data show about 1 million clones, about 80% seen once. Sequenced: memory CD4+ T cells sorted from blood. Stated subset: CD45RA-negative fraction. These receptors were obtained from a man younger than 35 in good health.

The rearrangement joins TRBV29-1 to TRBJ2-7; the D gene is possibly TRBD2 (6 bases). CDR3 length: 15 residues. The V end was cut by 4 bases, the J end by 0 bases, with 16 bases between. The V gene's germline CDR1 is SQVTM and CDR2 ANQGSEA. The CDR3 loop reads CSVGYWGVNSYEQYF. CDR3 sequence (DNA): TGCAGCGTTGGCTATTGGGGGGTAAACTCCTACGAGCAGTACTTC.

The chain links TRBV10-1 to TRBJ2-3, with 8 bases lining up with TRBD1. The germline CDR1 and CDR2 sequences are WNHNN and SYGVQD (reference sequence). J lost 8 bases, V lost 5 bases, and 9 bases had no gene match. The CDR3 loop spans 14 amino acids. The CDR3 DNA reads TGCGCCAGCAGTAATCAGGGGGCAAAGGGTACGCAGTATTTT. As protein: CASSNQGAKGTQYF.

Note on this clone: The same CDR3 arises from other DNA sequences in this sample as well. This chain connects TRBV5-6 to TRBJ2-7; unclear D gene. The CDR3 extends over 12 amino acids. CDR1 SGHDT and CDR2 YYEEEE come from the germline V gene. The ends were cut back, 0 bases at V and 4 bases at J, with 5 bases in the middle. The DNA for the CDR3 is TGTGCCAGCAGCTTGGGCGCTTACGAGCAGTACTTC. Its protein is CASSLGAYEQYF.

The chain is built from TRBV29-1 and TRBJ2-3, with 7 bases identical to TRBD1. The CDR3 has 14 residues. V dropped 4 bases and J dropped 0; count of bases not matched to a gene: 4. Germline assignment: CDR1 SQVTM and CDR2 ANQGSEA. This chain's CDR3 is CSVGQGESTDTQYF. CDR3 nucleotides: TGCAGCGTTGGCCAGGGGGAGAGCACAGATACGCAGTATTTT.

The CDR3 sequence: CASSQDPRSGGTQYF. In DNA, the CDR3 is TGTGCCAGCAGCCAAGATCCTCGTAGCGGGGGTACGCAGTATTTT. The chain recombines TRBV14 with TRBJ2-3, with TRBD2 identical over 9 bases. Germline values: CDR1 SGHDN, CDR2 FVKESK. V was pared by 0 bases and J by 8 bases, with 6 bases of the junction left unmatched. The CDR3 has 15 amino acids.

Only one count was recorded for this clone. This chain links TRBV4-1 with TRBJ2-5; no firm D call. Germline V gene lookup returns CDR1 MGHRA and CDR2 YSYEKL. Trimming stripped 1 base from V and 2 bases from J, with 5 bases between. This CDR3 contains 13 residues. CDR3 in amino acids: CASSQGPQETQYF. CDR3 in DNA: TGCGCCAGCAGCCAAGGGCCACAAGAGACCCAGTACTTC.

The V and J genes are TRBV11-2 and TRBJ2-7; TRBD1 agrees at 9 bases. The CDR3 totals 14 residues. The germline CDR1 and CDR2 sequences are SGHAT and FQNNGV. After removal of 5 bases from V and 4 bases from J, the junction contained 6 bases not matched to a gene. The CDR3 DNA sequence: TGTGCCAGCAGCCTACAGACAGGGGGTTACGAGCAGTACTTC. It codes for CASSLQTGGYEQYF.

CDR3 nucleotide sequence: TGTGCCAGCAGCTTGTTCGGGGCGCCGAACACCGGGGAGCTGTTTTTT. It specifies CASSLFGAPNTGELFF. The rearrangement links TRBV5-6 to TRBJ2-2, with D perhaps being TRBD1 or TRBD2 (5 bases each). The CDR3 sequence is 16 residues long. V was trimmed by 1 base and J by 0 bases, leaving 10 bases between them. The germline CDR1 and CDR2 sequences are SGHDT and YYEEEE.